Following are 26 T cell receptor beta chains from one sample sequenced in a study of blood T cell repertoires in COVID-19. Repertoires were generated with immunoSEQ multiplex PCR, while TCRdb's copy carries only in-frame clones and drops some. This table has 9,000 to 13,000 clones, about 88% appearing once. The sample comprised peripheral blood. The origin of the receptors is a human donor in a cohort sampled during active COVID-19.

This clone appeared a few times. This sequence joins TRBV7-6 and TRBJ1-1; TRBD1 aligns across 12 bases. V trimming: 5 bases; J trimming: 8 bases; junction bases outside the gene matches: 6. The CDR3 sequence is 14 residues long. The germline V gene has CDR1 SGHVS and CDR2 FNYEAQ. As DNA, the CDR3 is TGTGCCAGCAGCCCCGGGACAGGGGGCGAGGAAGCTTTCTTT. Its protein product is CASSPGTGGEEAFF.

The V and J genes are TRBV29-1 and TRBJ1-1, with TRBD1 identical over 8 bases. V was pared by 1 base and J by 1 base, with 8 bases of the junction left unmatched. The CDR3 length is 16 residues. The germline CDR1 and CDR2 sequences are SQVTM and ANQGSEA. The CDR3, as DNA: TGCAGCGTTGAAGCCAGGGGGCCCGGCCAGAACACTGAAGCTTTCTTT. Protein product: CSVEARGPGQNTEAFF.

V is TRBV9 and J is TRBJ1-3; D may be TRBD1 (5 bases). The CDR3 consists of 15 residues. The V and J ends lost 3 bases and 0 bases respectively, with 10 bases between them. Germline V gene data show CDR1 as SGDLS and CDR2 as YYNGEE. CDR3 sequence reads: CASSERGDSGNTIYF. For the CDR3, the DNA is TGTGCCAGCAGCGAACGGGGGGACTCTGGAAACACCATATATTTT. Supplemented by reference TRBV9 and TRBJ1-3, the full variable domain reads DSGVTQTPKHLITATGQRVTLRCSPRSGDLSVYWYQQSLDQGLQFLIQYYNGEERAKGNILERFSAQQFPDLHSELNLSSLELGDSALYFCASSERGDSGNTIYFGEGSWLTVV.

This clone was picked up a small number of times. The chain links TRBV5-1 to TRBJ1-1; D unresolved. CDR3 length: 13 amino acids. V lost 4 bases and J 4 bases, leaving 11 bases between the germline ends. Germline lookup yields CDR1 SGHRS and CDR2 YFSETQ. The CDR3, as DNA: TGCGCCAGCAGCCCCCCGGAGGGCACTGAAGCTTTCTTT. As protein: CASSPPEGTEAFF.

CDR3 region: CASSPWRGTGQETQYF. The CDR3 coding sequence is TGTGCCAGCAGCCCCTGGCGTGGGACAGGCCAAGAGACCCAGTACTTC. The chain carries TRBV3-1 (or the pseudogene TRBV3-2) and TRBJ2-5, with 8 nucleotides matching TRBD1. Trimming took 4 bases from V and 1 from J; bases not matched to a gene: 8. CDR1 and CDR2 from the germline V gene are LGHDT and YNNKEL (reference sequence). This CDR3 has 16 amino acids.

The J gene is TRBJ2-7, the V gene TRBV29-1, with D possibly TRBD1 on 6 matching bases. Trimming pared 7 bases from V and 1 base from J, leaving 14 bases between. There are 13 residues in the CDR3. Germline V CDR1 and CDR2: SQVTM, ANQGSEA. The CDR3 region is CSASRDISYEQYF. The CDR3 nucleotides read TGCAGCGCTAGTCGGGACATATCCTACGAGCAGTACTTC.

The rearrangement joins TRBV11-2 to TRBJ2-1; D may be TRBD1 (5 bases). The V end was cut by 3 bases, the J end by 5 bases, with 14 bases between. CDR1 and CDR2 from the germline V gene are SGHAT and FQNNGV. The CDR3 contains 15 residues. The CDR3, as DNA: TGTGCCAGCAGCTTCTCTCGGACAATCCACAATGAGCAGTTCTTC. Protein sequence: CASSFSRTIHNEQFF.

This clone was recorded only once. The rearrangement uses TRBV6-2 or TRBV6-3 and TRBJ1-3; D is possibly TRBD1 (5 bases). V lost 4 bases to trimming and J lost 5 bases, with 15 bases between them. The CDR3 contains 15 residues. The V gene's germline CDR1 is MNHEY and CDR2 SVGEGT. The CDR3: CASSFTGAVRNTIYF. CDR3 bases: TGTGCCAGCAGTTTCACAGGCGCCGTCAGAAACACCATATATTTT.

The rearrangement links TRBV28 to TRBJ2-7; D is possibly TRBD2 (6 bases). V lost 6 bases and J lost 5, with 17 bases in between. This CDR3 has 14 residues. Germline V gene data show CDR1 as MDHEN and CDR2 as SYDVKM. CDR3 sequence (DNA): TGTGCCAGCAGCCGATTCGGGGGATTCAACGAGCAGTACTTC. It translates to CASSRFGGFNEQYF.

The gene calls are TRBV29-1 and TRBJ1-1, with a weak D call TRBD1 (5 bases). The CDR3 sequence is 14 residues long. The V end lost 2 bases, the J end lost 5 bases, and 15 bases lay between the germline ends. Germline V CDR1 and CDR2: SQVTM, ANQGSEA. The CDR3 here is CSVERARGGTEAFF. CDR3 coding DNA: TGCAGCGTTGAAAGGGCGCGGGGGGGAACTGAAGCTTTCTTT. Full variable domain (outside the CDR3, taken from reference TRBV29-1 and TRBJ1-1): SAVISQKPSRDICQRGTSLTIQCQVDSQVTMMFWYRQQPGQSLTLIATANQGSEATYESGFVIDKFPISRPNLTFSTLTVSNMSPEDSSIYLCSVERARGGTEAFFGQGTRLTVV.

V gene TRBV2 combines with J gene TRBJ1-2; D remains unclear. The CDR3 sequence is 11 residues long. V lost 3 bases and J 10 bases, leaving 9 bases between the germline ends. Germline loops: CDR1 SNHLY, CDR2 FYNNEI. The CDR3 DNA follows: TGTGCCAGCAGTGACAACAGTGACTACACCTTC. Translated: CASSDNSDYTF.

This sequence joins TRBV5-1 and TRBJ2-7, with D possibly TRBD1 on 6 matching bases. Germline CDR1 is SGHRS and CDR2 is YFSETQ. Trimming removed 4 bases at V and 3 bases at J, with 14 bases between. CDR3 length: 14 amino acids. The CDR3 is CASSQYRVGYEQYF. The CDR3 DNA reads as TGCGCCAGCAGCCAATACAGGGTCGGCTACGAGCAGTACTTC. Full variable domain (outside the CDR3, taken from reference TRBV5-1 and TRBJ2-7): KAGVTQTPRYLIKTRGQQVTLSCSPISGHRSVSWYQQTPGQGLQFLFEYFSETQRNKGNFPGRFSGRQFSNSRSEMNVSTLELGDSALYLCASSQYRVGYEQYFGPGTRLTVT.

The chain uses TRBV5-1 and TRBJ1-2, with 9 bases matching TRBD1. Germline V gene sequence: CDR1 SGHRS, CDR2 YFSETQ. With V trimmed by 4 bases and J by 8 bases, 12 bases remained unmatched. The CDR3 has 15 residues. This CDR3 is CASSDGTQGAEGYTF. The CDR3 region has the DNA TGCGCCAGCAGCGACGGGACACAGGGGGCGGAGGGCTACACCTTC. The complete variable domain, with remaining parts taken from reference TRBV5-1 and TRBJ1-2, reads KAGVTQTPRYLIKTRGQQVTLSCSPISGHRSVSWYQQTPGQGLQFLFEYFSETQRNKGNFPGRFSGRQFSNSRSEMNVSTLELGDSALYLCASSDGTQGAEGYTFGSGTRLTVV.

The V call is TRBV5-1, the J call TRBJ1-3, with D tentatively TRBD1 (5 bases). V was trimmed by 0 bases and J by 0 bases, leaving 13 bases between them. Germline CDR1 SGHRS, CDR2 YFSETQ. The CDR3 loop spans 17 amino acids. The CDR3 DNA is TGCGCCAGCAGCTTGGAAGGGGCAGGAGCCTCTGGAAACACCATATATTTT. It translates to CASSLEGAGASGNTIYF.

The chain couples TRBV6-5 to TRBJ1-1, with D possibly matching TRBD1 (5 bases). The CDR3 is 13 residues long. Per germline, CDR1 MNHEY and CDR2 SVGAGI. Trimming removed 6 bases at V and 1 base at J, with 9 bases between. DNA for the CDR3: TGTGCCAGCAGCTGGGGGGGGAACACTGAAGCTTTCTTT. It codes for CASSWGGNTEAFF.

This chain joins TRBV6-5 and TRBJ1-4, with TRBD1 matching 10 bases. From germline, CDR1 is MNHEY and CDR2 SVGAGI. After removal of 6 bases from V and 14 bases from J, the junction contained 3 bases not matched to a gene. The CDR3 has 11 residues. Here the CDR3 reads CASRADRGLFF. The CDR3 nucleotides read TGTGCCAGCAGAGCGGACAGGGGGCTGTTTTTT.

V usage is TRBV13 and J usage is TRBJ1-3; D gene ambiguous. The V end lost 7 bases, the J end lost 2 bases, and 9 bases lay between the germline ends. From germline, CDR1 is PRHDT and CDR2 FYEKMQ (reference sequence). CDR3 length equals 13 residues. The CDR3 DNA reads TGTGCCAGCACCCCGGTTGCTGGAAACACCATATATTTT. This codes for CASTPVAGNTIYF. Supplemented by reference TRBV13 and TRBJ1-3, the full variable domain reads AAGVIQSPRHLIKEKRETATLKCYPIPRHDTVYWYQQGPGQDPQFLISFYEKMQSDKGSIPDRFSAQQFSDYHSELNMSSLELGDSALYFCASTPVAGNTIYFGEGSWLTVV.

The rearrangement joins TRBV5-1 to TRBJ1-1; TRBD1 aligns across 9 bases. The germline V gene encodes CDR1 SGHRS and CDR2 YFSETQ. After removal of 0 bases from V and 4 bases from J, the junction contained 4 bases not matched to a gene. This CDR3 has 15 amino acids. The CDR3 bases are TGCGCCAGCAGCTTGGCACAGGGGGCGGTCACTGAAGCTTTCTTT. It specifies CASSLAQGAVTEAFF.

The chain has TRBV27 and TRBJ2-3; unclear D gene. This CDR3 has 13 residues. Trimming cost V 4 bases and J 4 bases, with 9 bases left between them. Germline V lookup: CDR1 MNHEY, CDR2 SMNVEV (reference sequence). CDR3 region: CASSYKRADTQYF. The CDR3 bases are TGTGCCAGCAGTTATAAGCGCGCAGATACGCAGTATTTT.

V gene TRBV19 combines with J gene TRBJ1-2; D might be TRBD1 (5 bases). Deletions cut 5 bases from V and 6 bases from J, with 22 bases between. CDR1 and CDR2 (germline): LNHDA, SQIVND (reference sequence). The CDR3 runs 16 residues. CDR3 in amino acids: CASSLRSAQGMNGYTF. The CDR3, as DNA: TGTGCCAGTAGTCTGAGGTCAGCGCAGGGAATGAATGGCTACACCTTC.

This clone showed up just a few times. The rearrangement joins TRBV5-4 to TRBJ1-6; D might be TRBD1 (5 bases). The germline V gene encodes CDR1 SGHNT and CDR2 YYREEE (reference sequence). V shed 0 bases and J shed 7 bases, with 11 bases lying between them. The CDR3 length is 15 residues. The DNA for the CDR3 is TGTGCCAGCAGCTTGGCGGGGGTCGGAAATTCACCCCTCCACTTT. Protein: CASSLAGVGNSPLHF. Together with reference TRBV5-4 and TRBJ1-6, the CDR3 gives the full variable domain: ETGVTQSPTHLIKTRGQQVTLRCSSQSGHNTVSWYQQALGQGPQFIFQYYREEENGRGNFPPRFSGLQFPNYSSELNVNALELDDSALYLCASSLAGVGNSPLHFGNGTRLTVT.

The chain couples TRBV7-8 to TRBJ1-3; D is perhaps TRBD1 (5 bases). The V and J ends lost 0 bases and 2 bases respectively, with 17 bases between them. Germline CDR1 SGHVS, CDR2 FQNEAQ. The CDR3 has 18 residues. The DNA for the CDR3 is TGTGCCAGCAGCTTAGCGCATCCAGGGAGGTATCCTGGAAACACCATATATTTT. Translated, it gives CASSLAHPGRYPGNTIYF. The entire variable domain, with the rest obtained from reference TRBV7-8 and TRBJ1-3, is as follows: GAGVSQSPRYKVAKRGQDVALRCDPISGHVSLFWYQQALGQGPEFLTYFQNEAQLDKSGLPSDRFFAERPEGSVSTLKIQRTQQEDSAVYLCASSLAHPGRYPGNTIYFGEGSWLTVV.

The chain recombines TRBV6-5 with TRBJ1-5; D remains ambiguous. With 5 bases removed from V and 5 bases from J, the gap between germline ends came to 10 bases. Germline CDR1 reads MNHEY; CDR2 reads SVGAGI. CDR3 length equals 13 residues. CDR3 DNA: TGTGCCAGCAGTCCGAAGAGGGATCAGCCCCAGCATTTT. Translated: CASSPKRDQPQHF.

A note on this clone: This sample includes further DNA sequences coding for the same CDR3. The rearrangement links TRBV6-1 to TRBJ2-5, with TRBD2 matching 12 bases. The CDR3 runs to 15 residues. J gave up 2 bases and V 2 bases, and 0 bases lay outside the gene matches. Germline CDR1 and CDR2: MNHNS and SASEGT. The CDR3 reads CASSELAGGQETQYF. CDR3 DNA sequence: TGTGCCAGCAGTGAACTAGCGGGGGGGCAAGAGACCCAGTACTTC.

The rearrangement joins TRBV2 to TRBJ2-7; 7 nucleotides match TRBD2. V was clipped by 6 bases and J by 5 bases; unmatched bases: 7. Germline values: CDR1 SNHLY, CDR2 FYNNEI. The CDR3 runs 13 residues. The CDR3 protein is CASSTQRGDEQYF. The CDR3 region has the DNA TGTGCCAGCAGCACCCAGCGGGGCGACGAGCAGTACTTC.

Concerning this clone: Compared with germline, one end of the junction differs, possibly owing to a read error. V usage is TRBV7-7 and J usage is TRBJ2-7; D is possibly TRBD2 (6 bases). Germline values: CDR1 SSHAT, CDR2 FNYEAQ (reference sequence). The CDR3 consists of 17 residues. This CDR3 reads CASSPTAGFGLQYEQYF. In nucleotides, the CDR3 is TGTGCTAGCAGCCCAACGGCGGGGTTTGGCCTTCAATACGAGCAGTACTTC.